One T cell receptor (beta chain) is described in this entry. Its antigen is still unknown. Some clones are missing from TCRdb's copy, which holds only in-frame ones; the method was immunoSEQ multiplex PCR. The table lists over 30,000 clones, approximately 94% of them singletons. This entry is derived from a study of T cells in tuberculosis. On the study more broadly: This South African cohort compared adolescents with or without latent tuberculosis against adults with active tuberculosis.

Overall study findings and caveats: Smaller distances to GMM-specific TCRs suggested their expansion in active tuberculosis. Shorter CDR3-alpha in active tuberculosis partly drove smaller distances.

This sample's time point: new active TB diagnosis, blood taken before or within 7 days of starting treatment. Germline CDR1 MDHEN, CDR2 SYDVKM. The CDR3 length is 15 residues. V shed 8 bases and J shed 5 bases, with 19 bases lying between them. The sequence was collected from an adult with tuberculosis. Material: PBMCs, obtained at tuberculosis diagnosis. The chain joins TRBV28 to TRBJ2-1; a possible D gene is TRBD2 (6 bases). This chain's CDR3 is CASLNGGTYNNEQFF. In DNA form, the CDR3 reads TGTGCCAGCCTTAACGGTGGGACTTATAACAATGAGCAGTTCTTC.